Given below is one TCR beta chain in context. The CDR3 consists of 13 residues. The V gene's germline CDR1 is SNHLY and CDR2 FYNNEI. Trimming shortened V by 4 bases and J by 7 bases, and 12 bases separated the two germline ends. The data belong to a study of blood T cell repertoires in COVID-19. Assay: immunoSEQ multiplex PCR; the TCRdb copy retains only in-frame clones and omits some. The repertoire holds approximately 150,000 clones, approximately 87% seen once, with around 38% in the top ten. This sequence originates from a man aged 50-59 years who had recovered from COVID-19. The J gene is TRBJ2-3, the V gene TRBV2; D is perhaps TRBD1 (6 bases). The sample taken for sequencing was peripheral blood. CDR3 in amino acids: CASSVQGVNTQYF. CDR3 bases: TGTGCCAGCAGTGTACAGGGCGTCAATACGCAGTATTTT.